This T cell receptor beta chain was recorded in a study of cytomegalovirus exposure and HLA in healthy donors. The study, taken as a whole, reports: According to a later analysis, donors in an Asian-associated ancestry cluster reportedly had fewer N-insertions than the roughly 720-donor mean. Analysis performed later found roughly 17,000 TCR beta sequences associated with HLA alleles at 0.05 false discovery rate. Highly shared variants forming one cluster were likely a sequencing artifact.

As concerns this clone: The antigen remains unidentified.

CDR1 and CDR2 (germline): SGHRS, YFSETQ. The CDR3 covers 15 residues. J gave up 7 bases and V 2 bases, and 9 bases lay outside the gene matches. The PCR ran on 60 Vbeta and 13 Jbeta primers. Using immunoSEQ multiplex PCR, the repertoire was profiled, and TCRdb retains in-frame clones only, with some absent. This sample's clone table lists about 48,000 clones. V usage is TRBV5-1 and J usage is TRBJ2-1, with 7 bases lining up with TRBD1. The sample comprised PBMCs. The source of this sequence is a male donor in good health and CMV-seropositive. CDR3 coding DNA: TGCGCCAGCAGCTTTAGGGACAGACGAAGGAATGAGCAGTTCTTC. Translating it yields CASSFRDRRRNEQFF. The full variable domain, rest sourced from reference TRBV5-1 and TRBJ2-1, is KAGVTQTPRYLIKTRGQQVTLSCSPISGHRSVSWYQQTPGQGLQFLFEYFSETQRNKGNFPGRFSGRQFSNSRSEMNVSTLELGDSALYLCASSFRDRRRNEQFFGPGTRLTVL.